The 6 T cell receptor beta chains listed next were all sequenced from one sample in a study of tissue T cells after allogeneic stem cell transplantation. The sample's time point: mouse harvest day 7 after allogeneic transplant. The graft held 10^6 splenic CD5+ T cells and 10^7 T-cell-depleted bone marrow cells. The table came from immunoSEQ multiplex PCR; TCRdb's copy has only in-frame clones and leaves some out. Among about 6,600 clones listed, about 45% were seen once. The sample was lymph node tissue. These receptor sequences come from a female BALB/c mouse given C57BL/6 T cells with graft-versus-host disease after an allogeneic hematopoietic cell transplant.

In regard to this clone: Here the gene names and germline are mouse. With the read ending 1 residue before the CDR3 end, the germline J gene is used to fill in that end. J is TRBJ2-7 and V is TRBV17, with 11 bases matching TRBD2. This CDR3 has 14 residues. V shed 4 bases, J shed 4 bases, and the junction held 3 bases outside the gene matches. Per germline, CDR1 MNHDT and CDR2 YYDKIL. CDR3 bases read: TGTGCTAGCAGTATCACTGGGGGGGCGTATGAACAGTAC. It translates to CASSITGGAYEQY. The full CDR3 reads CASSITGGAYEQYF.

As for this clone: Mouse gene names apply. The read falls 1 residue short of the CDR3 end, and the missing part is taken from the germline J gene. V and J are TRBV12-1 and TRBJ2-7; D may be TRBD1 (6 bases). CDR1 is SGHSN, CDR2 HYEKVE, per germline. The V end was cut by 2 bases, the J end by 7 bases, with 14 bases between. The CDR3 runs to 13 residues. The CDR3: CASSQGVFLEQYF. The sequenced CDR3 bases are TGTGCCAGCTCTCAGGGGGTTTTTTTGGAACAGTAC.

This clone showed up just once. Gene names denote mouse genes. The missing CDR3 end, 1 residue past where the read stops, is filled in from the germline J gene. J is TRBJ1-2 and V is TRBV26; D is perhaps TRBD1 (6 bases). The CDR3 is 13 residues long. Germline CDR1 and CDR2: KGHPV and FQNQEV (reference sequence). Deletions cut 4 bases from V and 0 bases from J, with 6 bases between. CDR3 sequence reads: CASSRQANSDYTF. The CDR3 bases that were read are TGTGCCAGCAGTCGACAGGCAAACTCCGACTACACC.

This clone has a handful of counts. The genes and germline here are from mouse. The missing CDR3 end, 1 residue past where the read stops, is filled in from the germline J gene. The V and J genes are TRBV26 and TRBJ2-4; possibly TRBD1 for D (6 bases). The CDR3 is made up of 15 amino acids. The germline V and J ends were trimmed by 4 bases and 2 bases, with 13 bases remaining between them. Germline V gene lookup returns CDR1 KGHPV and CDR2 FQNQEV (reference sequence). The CDR3 reads CASSPSGTPQNTLYF. The CDR3 DNA, read in part, is TGTGCCAGCAGTCCCTCCGGGACACCTCAAAACACCTTGTAC.

By its share, this clone is large. The germline and genes are mouse ones. From the germline J gene comes the end of the CDR3, since the read stops 1 residue before it. The chain combines TRBV4 with TRBJ1-3; D is perhaps TRBD1 (5 bases). The germline gives CDR1 LGHDT, CDR2 YNNKQL (reference sequence). The CDR3 has 12 residues. Between the trimmed V and J ends, which lost 11 bases and 0 bases, there was a span of 8 bases. CDR3: CAPTDSGNTLYF. CDR3 DNA (partial): TGTGCCCCGACAGATTCTGGAAATACGCTCTAT.

There are a few counts of this clone. Gene names and germline match the mouse. The read comes to an end 1 residue before the CDR3 does, leaving the germline J gene to fill in the end. The chain uses TRBV13-1 and TRBJ2-7; 7 bases match TRBD1. Per the germline V gene, CDR1 is NSHNY and CDR2 is SYGAGN. J was trimmed by 6 bases and V by 5 bases; bases with no gene match: 2. The CDR3 extends over 11 amino acids. The sequenced CDR3 bases are TGTGCCAGCAGCGACAGGGTTGAACAGTAC. Protein sequence: CASSDRVEQY. The whole CDR3 region reads CASSDRVEQYF.